This T cell receptor beta chain was captured by sequencing in a study of CD8 T cells in ankylosing spondylitis. General observations from the study: Under 10 highly homologous variants formed a TCR beta motif that appeared characteristic of ankylosing spondylitis blood.

This clonotype occurred once. Antigen specificity is unknown. In making TCR beta libraries, quantitative 5'-RACE with molecular barcodes was used. One entry per CDR3 protein, called by TCRdb with MiXCR from the 5' RACE reads. The table has approximately 440,000 distinct CDR3 sequences, about a sixth seen once. This CDR3 has 15 residues. Germline V gives CDR1 DFQATT, CDR2 SNEGSKA (reference sequence). Unmatched junction bases numbered 11, after V lost 6 bases and J lost 2 bases. The J gene is TRBJ2-7, the V gene TRBV20-1; 9 nucleotides match TRBD1. The sequence was collected from a male donor with ankylosing spondylitis. The sample taken for sequencing was blood, either unsorted or a sorted T cell fraction (not recorded which). This CDR3 reads CSARRRDRATYEQYF. The CDR3 coding sequence is TGCAGTGCAAGACGTCGGGACAGGGCCACCTACGAGCAGTACTTC.